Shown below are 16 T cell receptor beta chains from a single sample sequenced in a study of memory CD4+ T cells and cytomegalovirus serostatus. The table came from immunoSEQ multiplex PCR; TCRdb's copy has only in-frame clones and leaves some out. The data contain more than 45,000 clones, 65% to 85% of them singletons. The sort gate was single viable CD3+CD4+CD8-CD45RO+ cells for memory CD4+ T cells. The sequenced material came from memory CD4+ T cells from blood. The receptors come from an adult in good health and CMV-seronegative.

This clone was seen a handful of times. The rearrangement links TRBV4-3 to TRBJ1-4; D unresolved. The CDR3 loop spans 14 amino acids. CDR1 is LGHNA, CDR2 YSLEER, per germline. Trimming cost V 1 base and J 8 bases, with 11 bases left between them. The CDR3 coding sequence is TGCGCCAGCAGCCAAGTCTTGGGTTTGGAAAAACTGTTTTTT. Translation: CASSQVLGLEKLFF.

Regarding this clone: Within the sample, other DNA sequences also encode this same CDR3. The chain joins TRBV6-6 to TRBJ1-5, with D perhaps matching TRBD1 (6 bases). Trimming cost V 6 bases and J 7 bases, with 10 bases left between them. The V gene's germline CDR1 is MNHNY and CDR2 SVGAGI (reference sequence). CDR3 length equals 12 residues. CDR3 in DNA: TGTGCCAGCAGCCCGGGGGGCCAGCCCCAGCATTTT. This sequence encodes CASSPGGQPQHF.

The CDR3 nucleotides read TGTGCCAGCTCACAGGCGTGGGGCACCTACAATGAGCAGTTCTTC. Its protein is CASSQAWGTYNEQFF. The rearrangement links TRBV18 to TRBJ2-1; D is possibly TRBD1 (5 bases). The CDR3 spans 15 residues. Looked up from germline, CDR1 is KGHSH and CDR2 is LQKENI. The ends were cut back, 4 bases at V and 2 bases at J, with 12 bases in the middle.

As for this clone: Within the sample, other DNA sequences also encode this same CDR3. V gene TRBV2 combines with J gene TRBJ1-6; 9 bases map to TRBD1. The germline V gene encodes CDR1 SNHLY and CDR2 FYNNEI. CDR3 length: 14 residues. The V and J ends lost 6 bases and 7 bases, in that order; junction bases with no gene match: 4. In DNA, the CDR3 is TGTGCCAGCAGGGGGACAGGGTTCAATTCACCCCTCCACTTT. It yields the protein CASRGTGFNSPLHF.

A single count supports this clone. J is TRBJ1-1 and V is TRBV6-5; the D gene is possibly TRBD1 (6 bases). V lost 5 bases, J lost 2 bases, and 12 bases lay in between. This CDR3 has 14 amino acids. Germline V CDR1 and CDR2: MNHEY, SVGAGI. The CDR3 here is CASSRGRRNTEAFF. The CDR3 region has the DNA TGTGCCAGCAGTCGGGGGCGTCGTAACACTGAAGCTTTCTTT.

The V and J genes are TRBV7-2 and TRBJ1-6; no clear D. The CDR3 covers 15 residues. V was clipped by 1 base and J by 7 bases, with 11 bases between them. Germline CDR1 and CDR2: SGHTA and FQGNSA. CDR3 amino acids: CASSLDALPNSPLHF. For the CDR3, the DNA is TGTGCCAGCAGCTTAGACGCACTTCCGAATTCACCCCTCCACTTT.

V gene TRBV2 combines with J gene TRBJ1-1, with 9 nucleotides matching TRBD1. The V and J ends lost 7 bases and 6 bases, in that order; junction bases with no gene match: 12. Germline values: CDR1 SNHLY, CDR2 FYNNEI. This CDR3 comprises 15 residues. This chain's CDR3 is CASIPDRGFVAEAFF. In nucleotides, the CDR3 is TGTGCCAGCATTCCGGACAGGGGATTTGTAGCTGAAGCTTTCTTT.

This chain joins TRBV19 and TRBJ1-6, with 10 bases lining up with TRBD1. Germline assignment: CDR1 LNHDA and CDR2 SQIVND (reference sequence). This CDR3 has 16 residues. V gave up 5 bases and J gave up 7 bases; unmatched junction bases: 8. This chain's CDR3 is CASSLAGQGNNSPLHF. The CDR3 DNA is TGTGCCAGTAGTCTTGCGGGACAGGGGAACAATTCACCCCTCCACTTT.

CDR3 in DNA: TGCAGCGTTGAAGGGACTACAGGTGCGAACACTGAAGCTTTCTTT. Encoded protein: CSVEGTTGANTEAFF. The chain employs TRBV29-1 and TRBJ1-1; maybe TRBD1 (5 bases). The CDR3 is 15 amino acids. The V and J ends lost 1 base and 1 base respectively, with 13 bases between them. The germline CDR1 and CDR2 sequences are SQVTM and ANQGSEA.

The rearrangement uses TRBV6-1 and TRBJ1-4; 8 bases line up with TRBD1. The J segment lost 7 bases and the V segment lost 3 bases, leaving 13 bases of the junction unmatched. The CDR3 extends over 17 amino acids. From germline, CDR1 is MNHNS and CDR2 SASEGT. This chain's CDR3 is CASSDGQGGLGGEKLFF. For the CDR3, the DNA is TGTGCCAGCAGTGACGGACAGGGCGGGCTTGGTGGTGAAAAACTGTTTTTT.

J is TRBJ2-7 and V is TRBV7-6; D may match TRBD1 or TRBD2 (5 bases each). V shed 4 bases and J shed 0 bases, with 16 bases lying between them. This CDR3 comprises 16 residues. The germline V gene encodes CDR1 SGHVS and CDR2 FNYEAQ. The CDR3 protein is CASSSRDPYSSYEQYF. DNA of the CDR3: TGTGCCAGCAGCTCCCGGGACCCTTACTCCTCCTACGAGCAGTACTTC. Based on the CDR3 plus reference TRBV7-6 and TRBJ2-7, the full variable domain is GAGVSQSPRYKVTKRGQDVALRCDPISGHVSLYWYRQALGQGPEFLTYFNYEAQQDKSGLPNDRFSAERPEGSISTLTIQRTEQRDSAMYRCASSSRDPYSSYEQYFGPGTRLTVT.

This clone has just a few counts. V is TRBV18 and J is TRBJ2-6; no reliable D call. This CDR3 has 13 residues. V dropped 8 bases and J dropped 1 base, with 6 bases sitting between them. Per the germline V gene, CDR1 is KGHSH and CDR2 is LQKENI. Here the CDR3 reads CASRGSGANVLTF. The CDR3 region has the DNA TGTGCCAGCCGTGGGTCTGGGGCCAACGTCCTGACTTTC.

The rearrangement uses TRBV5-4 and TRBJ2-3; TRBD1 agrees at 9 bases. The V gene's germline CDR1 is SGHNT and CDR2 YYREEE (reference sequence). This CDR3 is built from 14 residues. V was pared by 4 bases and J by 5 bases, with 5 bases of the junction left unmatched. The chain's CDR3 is CASSAYRGRDTQYF. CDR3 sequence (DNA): TGTGCCAGCAGCGCGTACAGGGGGCGAGATACGCAGTATTTT.

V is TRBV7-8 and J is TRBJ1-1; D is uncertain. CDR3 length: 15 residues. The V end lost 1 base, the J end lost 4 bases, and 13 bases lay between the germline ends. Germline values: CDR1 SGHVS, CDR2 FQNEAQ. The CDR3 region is CASSLGGGILTEAFF. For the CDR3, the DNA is TGTGCCAGCAGCTTAGGGGGAGGGATCCTCACTGAAGCTTTCTTT.

Here the CDR3 reads CASSVGGMEETQYF. In nucleotides, the CDR3 is TGTGCCAGCAGCGTAGGGGGCATGGAAGAGACCCAGTACTTC. The genes are TRBV9 and TRBJ2-5; D might be TRBD1 (5 bases). The CDR3 has 14 residues. Trimming left V 0 bases short and J 3 bases short, with 9 bases between. Germline CDR1 reads SGDLS; CDR2 reads YYNGEE.

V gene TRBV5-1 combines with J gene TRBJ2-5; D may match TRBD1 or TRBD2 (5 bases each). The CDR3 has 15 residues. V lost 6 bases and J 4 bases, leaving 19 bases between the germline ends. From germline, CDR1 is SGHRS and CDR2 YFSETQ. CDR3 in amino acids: CASTPSEGRTETQYF. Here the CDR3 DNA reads TGCGCCAGCACCCCGTCCGAGGGGCGCACAGAGACCCAGTACTTC. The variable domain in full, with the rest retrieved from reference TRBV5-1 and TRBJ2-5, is KAGVTQTPRYLIKTRGQQVTLSCSPISGHRSVSWYQQTPGQGLQFLFEYFSETQRNKGNFPGRFSGRQFSNSRSEMNVSTLELGDSALYLCASTPSEGRTETQYFGPGTRLLVL.